These 6 T cell receptor beta chains were sequenced from one sample in a study of beta chain features in type 1 diabetes. Study results and limitations: Within each of all four CD4+ subsets, Type 1 diabetes patients had TCRB CDR3s that were moderately but significantly shorter.

No antigen has been identified for these receptors. What was sequenced were expressed TCRB transcripts, since all of the isolated RNA had been reverse transcribed. Sequencing used immunoSEQ multiplex PCR; TCRdb keeps in-frame clones, though not all of them. The data show some 350,000 clones, about 14% seen once. The sequenced sample was naive CD4+ T cells from blood. These receptor sequences come from a woman in her late teens or twenties with type 1 diabetes.

This clone showed up just a few times. CDR3 loop: CASSLVGSGYLWNEQFF. The CDR3 nucleotides are TGTGCCAGCAGCTTAGTCGGAAGCGGGTATCTTTGGAATGAGCAGTTCTTC. This chain uses TRBV7-2 with TRBJ2-1, with a weak D call TRBD2 (6 bases). This CDR3 has 17 amino acids. CDR1 is SGHTA and CDR2 is FQGNSA in the germline V gene. V was clipped by 1 base and J by 7 bases, with 20 bases between them.

V and J are TRBV2 and TRBJ1-2; 7 bases map to TRBD1. Germline V CDR1 and CDR2: SNHLY, FYNNEI. The CDR3 length is 16 residues. J lost 2 bases, V lost 10 bases, and 16 bases had no gene match. CDR3 protein: CANQNNGGRGNYGYTF. In DNA, the CDR3 is TGTGCCAACCAAAACAACGGGGGCAGGGGGAACTATGGCTACACCTTC. The entire variable domain, with the rest obtained from reference TRBV2 and TRBJ1-2, is as follows: EPEVTQTPSHQVTQMGQEVILRCVPISNHLYFYWYRQILGQKVEFLVSFYNNEISEKSEIFDDQFSVERPDGSNFTLKIRSTKLEDSAMYFCANQNNGGRGNYGYTFGSGTRLTVV.

There are a few counts of this clone. This chain links TRBV5-6 with TRBJ2-1, with a weak D call TRBD1 (6 bases). From germline, CDR1 is SGHDT and CDR2 YYEEEE. V was pared by 2 bases and J by 10 bases, with 10 bases between. CDR3 size: 12 residues. The CDR3 is CASSFYDREQFF. CDR3 coding DNA: TGTGCCAGCAGCTTTTATGACAGGGAGCAGTTCTTC. The variable domain in full, completed from reference TRBV5-6 and TRBJ2-1, reads DAGVTQSPTHLIKTRGQQVTLRCSPKSGHDTVSWYQQALGQGPQFIFQYYEEEERQRGNFPDRFSGHQFPNYSSELNVNALLLGDSALYLCASSFYDREQFFGPGTRLTVL.

This clone occurred a few times. The chain combines TRBV5-1 with TRBJ2-5, with D unresolved. Germline V gene data show CDR1 as SGHRS and CDR2 as YFSETQ. Trimming left V 0 bases short and J 2 bases short, with 8 bases between. The CDR3 contains 14 residues. CDR3 nucleotide sequence: TGCGCCAGCAGCTTGGCCCCTCCTCAAGAGACCCAGTACTTC. It encodes CASSLAPPQETQYF.

This clone occurred a few times. The J gene is TRBJ2-3, the V gene TRBV29-1; 7 bases align to TRBD1. V trimming: 6 bases; J trimming: 0 bases; junction bases outside the gene matches: 6. This CDR3 is built from 14 residues. The germline V gene has CDR1 SQVTM and CDR2 ANQGSEA. CDR3 amino acids: CSVQGHGSTDTQYF. DNA for the CDR3: TGCAGCGTACAGGGGCATGGGAGCACAGATACGCAGTATTTT.

The CDR3 reads CASSHCRQPQHF. In DNA, the CDR3 is TGCGCCAGCAGTCATTGCCGGCAGCCCCAGCATTTT. V usage is TRBV23-1 and J usage is TRBJ1-5; D gene unclear. TRBV23-1 is assigned to the ORF class and has an uncertain function. The CDR3 has 12 residues. Trimming removed 3 bases from V and 7 bases from J, with 7 bases in between.